Given below is one T cell receptor beta chain in context. Its antigen is still unknown. This specimen belongs to a study of OX40 agonist ivuxolimab in advanced cancers. Study-level background: In this cohort, patients received ivuxolimab, an agonistic anti-OX40 (CD134) antibody. Study-wide results and caveats: Blood T cells, both CD4+ and CD8+, expanded clonally by week 6 at 0.1 to 3.0 mg/kg. CD8+ T cells (on average) carried more expanded clones than CD4+ T cells.

Samples of blood were obtained at baseline, on cycle 4 day 1, and on cycle 7 day 1. Trimming shortened V by 4 bases and J by 5 bases, and 15 bases separated the two germline ends. This CDR3 has 14 residues. CDR1 is MDHEN, CDR2 SYDVKM, per germline. Clones were sequenced by immunoSEQ multiplex PCR, and TCRdb holds only the in-frame ones, with some missing. The profile covers 55,000 to 65,000 clones, with about 87% appearing a single time and around 2.1% taken by the ten largest. The receptor was isolated from an adult with an advanced solid tumor such as melanoma, head and neck, liver or kidney cancer. The V gene is TRBV28, the J gene TRBJ2-7; D is perhaps TRBD2 (6 bases). The source material was CD4+ or CD8+ T cells sorted from blood, sampled in a trial of the OX40 agonist ivuxolimab. Here the CDR3 DNA reads TGTGCCAGCAGTTACCGGAGGGATCCCGACGAGCAGTACTTC. Residues: CASSYRRDPDEQYF.